This T cell receptor beta chain was identified during a study of human T cells and chemical hapten exposure. Study-wide points: Expanded TCRs showed more large CDR3 clusters than pre-sensitization or healthy control sets.

MiXCR, run by TCRdb on the RACE reads, gives a single entry per CDR3 protein. The sample carries about 84,000 distinct CDR3 sequences, under 14% recorded once. The ends were cut back, 5 bases at V and 6 bases at J, with 17 bases in the middle. The CDR3 runs 15 residues. The germline V gene encodes CDR1 SGHAT and CDR2 FQNNGV. The table lists this clonotype with many counts. The antigen remains undetermined. Sample time point: patch test 3, about 24 weeks after DPC sensitization. Stated treatment: therapeutic diphenylcyclopropenone sensitization with weekly scalp DPC. This clonotype was sampled from a woman aged 45-59 years with alopecia areata. Some clones in this sample may be carry-over from other donors' samples. This material consisted of whole blood, taken in connection with sensitization to the hapten diphenylcyclopropenone (DPC). This chain connects TRBV11-2 to TRBJ2-1; D gene uncertain. The CDR3 region has the DNA TGTGCCAGCAGCGCCCCCGGACCTCATGGCAATGAGCAGTTCTTC. This sequence encodes CASSAPGPHGNEQFF.